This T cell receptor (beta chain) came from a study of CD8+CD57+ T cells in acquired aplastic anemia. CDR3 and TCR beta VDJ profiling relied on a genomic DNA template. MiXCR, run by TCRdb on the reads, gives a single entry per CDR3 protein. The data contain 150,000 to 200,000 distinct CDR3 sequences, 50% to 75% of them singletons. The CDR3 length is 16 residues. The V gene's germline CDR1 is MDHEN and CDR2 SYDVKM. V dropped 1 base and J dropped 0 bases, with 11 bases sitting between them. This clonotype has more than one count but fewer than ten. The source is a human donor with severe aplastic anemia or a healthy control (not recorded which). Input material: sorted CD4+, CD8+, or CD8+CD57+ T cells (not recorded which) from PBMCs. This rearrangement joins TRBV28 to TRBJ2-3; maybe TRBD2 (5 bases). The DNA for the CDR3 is TGTGCCAGCAGTTTATCAAGCGGACCTAGCACAGATACGCAGTATTTT. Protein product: CASSLSSGPSTDTQYF.